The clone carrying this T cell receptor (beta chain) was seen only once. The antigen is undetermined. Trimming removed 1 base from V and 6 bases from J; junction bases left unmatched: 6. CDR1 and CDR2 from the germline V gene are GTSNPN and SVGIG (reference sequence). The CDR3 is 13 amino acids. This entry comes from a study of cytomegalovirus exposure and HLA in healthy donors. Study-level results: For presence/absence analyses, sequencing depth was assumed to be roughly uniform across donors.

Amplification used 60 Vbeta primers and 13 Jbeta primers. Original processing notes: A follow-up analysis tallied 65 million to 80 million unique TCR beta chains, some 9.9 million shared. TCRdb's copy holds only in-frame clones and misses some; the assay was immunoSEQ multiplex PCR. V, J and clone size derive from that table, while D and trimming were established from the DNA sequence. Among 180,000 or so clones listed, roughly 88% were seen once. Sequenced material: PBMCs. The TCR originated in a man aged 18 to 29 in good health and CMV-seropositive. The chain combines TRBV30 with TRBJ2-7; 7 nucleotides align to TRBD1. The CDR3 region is CAWSAWTGSEQYF. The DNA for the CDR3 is TGTGCCTGGAGTGCCTGGACAGGCTCCGAGCAGTACTTC.